These T cell receptor beta chains were read from a single sample in a study of T cell changes during pregnancy in multiple sclerosis. Only in-frame clones appear in the TCRdb table, and some are missing; sequencing was by immunoSEQ multiplex PCR. In the table there are about 30,000 clones, over 75% of which are singletons. The sequences come from CD8+ T cells from peripheral blood mononuclear cells, collected in the second trimester of pregnancy. The receptors originated from a female donor with multiple sclerosis, enrolled in a pregnancy study. Each CDR3 is given with its conserved first and last residue. The D gene is left open where the match is weak. Not every row has a clone size; where given, it reads once, few, many or a size class.

j_gene: TRBJ2-5; d_gene: TRBD1; v_gene: TRBV11-2; abundance: .; CDR3nt: TGTGCCAGCAGCTTATTTGGGACAGGGCGGTACCAAGAGACCCAGTACTTC; CDR3aa: CASSLFGTGRYQETQYF
j_gene: TRBJ2-5; d_gene: .; v_gene: TRBV14; abundance: .; CDR3nt: TGTGCCAGCAGCCAATTTGCCTCTCCCGGAGAGACCCAGTACTTC; CDR3aa: CASSQFASPGETQYF
j_gene: TRBJ2-7; d_gene: .; v_gene: TRBV19; abundance: .; CDR3nt: TGTGCCAGTAGTACCCTGGGCCACGGGATCAACGATTACGAGCAGTACTTC; CDR3aa: CASSTLGHGINDYEQYF
j_gene: TRBJ2-1; d_gene: TRBD1; v_gene: TRBV27; abundance: .; CDR3nt: TGTGCCAGCAGTCTAGACAGGGATGCTGAGCAGTTCTTC; CDR3aa: CASSLDRDAEQFF
j_gene: TRBJ1-3; d_gene: TRBD1; v_gene: TRBV29-1; abundance: .; CDR3nt: TGCAGCGTGTTACAGGGGAGCGGAAACACCATATATTTT; CDR3aa: CSVLQGSGNTIYF
j_gene: TRBJ2-2; d_gene: .; v_gene: TRBV9; abundance: .; CDR3nt: TGTGCCAGCCTAGGTGGCACCGGGGAGCTGTTTTTT; CDR3aa: CASLGGTGELFF
j_gene: TRBJ2-1; d_gene: TRBD2; v_gene: TRBV5-1; abundance: .; CDR3nt: TGCGCCAGCAGGGACACTAGCGGGAGCCCTGCTGAGCAGTTCTTC; CDR3aa: CASRDTSGSPAEQFF
j_gene: TRBJ1-2; d_gene: .; v_gene: TRBV10-2; abundance: .; CDR3nt: TGCGCCAGCAGTGAGGGGGGAGGCTATGGCTACACCTTC; CDR3aa: CASSEGGGYGYTF
j_gene: TRBJ2-1; d_gene: TRBD2; v_gene: TRBV27; abundance: .; CDR3nt: TGTGCCAGCAGTTTCTGGCGGGAGGATGATGAGCAGTTCTTC; CDR3aa: CASSFWREDDEQFF
j_gene: TRBJ2-7; d_gene: TRBD1; v_gene: TRBV18; abundance: .; CDR3nt: TGTGCCAGCTCACCGCCGACAGGGTCCCCATACGAGCAGTACTTC; CDR3aa: CASSPPTGSPYEQYF
j_gene: TRBJ2-1; d_gene: TRBD2; v_gene: TRBV11-2; abundance: .; CDR3nt: TGTGCCAGCAGCTTAACGGCTAGCGGGAACAATGAGCAGTTCTTC; CDR3aa: CASSLTASGNNEQFF
j_gene: TRBJ2-7; d_gene: TRBD1; v_gene: TRBV27; abundance: once; CDR3nt: TGTGCCAGCAGTGAATCACTACCCGGGACAGGCTCCTACGAGCAGTACTTC; CDR3aa: CASSESLPGTGSYEQYF
j_gene: TRBJ1-4; d_gene: .; v_gene: TRBV28; abundance: .; CDR3nt: TGTGCCAGCAGTTTATTCTGGGGCCATGAAAAACTGTTTTTT; CDR3aa: CASSLFWGHEKLFF
j_gene: TRBJ2-7; d_gene: TRBD2; v_gene: TRBV27; abundance: .; CDR3nt: TGTGCCAGCAGATTATTTACTAGCGGGAGTTACAACGAGCAGTACTTC; CDR3aa: CASRLFTSGSYNEQYF
j_gene: TRBJ2-3; d_gene: TRBD2; v_gene: TRBV4-1; abundance: .; CDR3nt: TGCGCCAGCAGCCCCGGGACTAGCGGGAGTCTAACAGATACGCAGTATTTT; CDR3aa: CASSPGTSGSLTDTQYF
j_gene: TRBJ2-5; d_gene: .; v_gene: TRBV15; abundance: .; CDR3nt: TGTGCCACCAGCAGGACCGAGGAGGGTTGGTCTTTGACCCAGTACTTC; CDR3aa: CATSRTEEGWSLTQYF
j_gene: TRBJ1-2; d_gene: .; v_gene: TRBV6-1; abundance: .; CDR3nt: TGTGCCAGCAGTGGCGGGGACGGCTACACCTTC; CDR3aa: CASSGGDGYTF
j_gene: TRBJ2-7; d_gene: .; v_gene: TRBV2; abundance: .; CDR3nt: TGTGCCAGCACATCTGACTACCCCTACGAGCAGTACTTC; CDR3aa: CASTSDYPYEQYF
j_gene: TRBJ2-1; d_gene: TRBD2; v_gene: TRBV7-9; abundance: .; CDR3nt: TGTGCCAGCAGCTTAGTGCTGGGACTAGCGACCAATGAGCAGTTCTTC; CDR3aa: CASSLVLGLATNEQFF
j_gene: TRBJ1-3; d_gene: .; v_gene: TRBV28; abundance: .; CDR3nt: TGTGCCAGCAGTTTTGAGGAGACTGGAAACACCATATATTTT; CDR3aa: CASSFEETGNTIYF
j_gene: TRBJ2-5; d_gene: TRBD1; v_gene: TRBV27; abundance: .; CDR3nt: TGTGCCAGCAGTCTATCAACAGGGGCTTTACTTCAAGAGACCCAGTACTTC; CDR3aa: CASSLSTGALLQETQYF
j_gene: TRBJ2-1; d_gene: .; v_gene: TRBV27; abundance: .; CDR3nt: TGTGCCAGCGGCCTCAGGGTCGATGAGCAGTTCTTC; CDR3aa: CASGLRVDEQFF
j_gene: TRBJ1-4; d_gene: .; v_gene: TRBV27; abundance: .; CDR3nt: TGTGCCAGCAGGCCCGGGACACAGGCTAATGAAAAACTGTTTTTT; CDR3aa: CASRPGTQANEKLFF
j_gene: TRBJ1-4; d_gene: TRBD1; v_gene: TRBV5-1; abundance: .; CDR3nt: TGCGCCAGCAGCGCGGACAGGGGGGGTGAAAAACTGTTTTTT; CDR3aa: CASSADRGGEKLFF
j_gene: TRBJ1-4; d_gene: .; v_gene: TRBV27; abundance: few; CDR3nt: TGTGCCAGCAGCGAAACCCCAAGACGGAGTAATGAAAAACTGTTTTTT; CDR3aa: CASSETPRRSNEKLFF
j_gene: TRBJ2-7; d_gene: .; v_gene: TRBV10-3; abundance: .; CDR3nt: TGTGCCATCAGTGCCCCCAGGGGACCCGACTCCTACGAGCAGTACTTC; CDR3aa: CAISAPRGPDSYEQYF
j_gene: TRBJ2-7; d_gene: TRBD1; v_gene: TRBV6-1; abundance: .; CDR3nt: TGTGCCAGCATTTGGACAGGGGGCGGTGGGTACGAGCAGTACTTC; CDR3aa: CASIWTGGGGYEQYF
j_gene: TRBJ2-6; d_gene: TRBD1; v_gene: TRBV27; abundance: .; CDR3nt: TGTGCCAGCAGTTTAACGGGACAGGGGCTGTCTGGGGCCAACGTCCTGACTTTC; CDR3aa: CASSLTGQGLSGANVLTF
j_gene: TRBJ2-5; d_gene: .; v_gene: TRBV29-1; abundance: .; CDR3nt: TGCAGCGGCCTAGCGCAAGAGACCCAGTACTTC; CDR3aa: CSGLAQETQYF
j_gene: TRBJ1-5; d_gene: TRBD1; v_gene: TRBV6-1; abundance: .; CDR3nt: TGTGCCAGCAGTGAATCGGCGGTGGCAGGGGGACGTCAGCCCCAGCATTTT; CDR3aa: CASSESAVAGGRQPQHF
j_gene: TRBJ2-7; d_gene: TRBD2; v_gene: TRBV29-1; abundance: few; CDR3nt: TGCAGCGTCGTCGGACTAGCGGGACCCAACGAGCAGTACTTC; CDR3aa: CSVVGLAGPNEQYF
j_gene: TRBJ2-7; d_gene: TRBD2; v_gene: TRBV7-2; abundance: few; CDR3nt: TGTGCCAGCAGCCGGGGACTAGCGGGCTACGAGCAGTACTTC; CDR3aa: CASSRGLAGYEQYF
j_gene: TRBJ2-1; d_gene: TRBD2; v_gene: TRBV29-1; abundance: .; CDR3nt: TGCAGCGTTTCCAAAGAGCGGGGCTCCTACAATGAGCAGTTCTTC; CDR3aa: CSVSKERGSYNEQFF
j_gene: TRBJ1-1; d_gene: .; v_gene: TRBV4-1; abundance: .; CDR3nt: TGCGCCAGCAGCCTCGGACAGAACACTGAAGCTTTCTTT; CDR3aa: CASSLGQNTEAFF
j_gene: TRBJ2-1; d_gene: .; v_gene: TRBV27; abundance: .; CDR3nt: TGTGCCAGCAGTTACAGGCTCAATGAGCAGTTCTTC; CDR3aa: CASSYRLNEQFF
j_gene: TRBJ2-1; d_gene: TRBD1; v_gene: TRBV5-1; abundance: .; CDR3nt: TGCGCCAGCAGCTCCCCTGCCCACGTATGGGAAGGGACAGGGGCTTTCGATGAGCAGTTCTTC; CDR3aa: CASSSPAHVWEGTGAFDEQFF
j_gene: TRBJ2-3; d_gene: TRBD2; v_gene: TRBV4-1; abundance: .; CDR3nt: TGCGCCAGCAGCCCTAGCGGAAGCACAGATACGCAGTATTTT; CDR3aa: CASSPSGSTDTQYF
j_gene: TRBJ1-3; d_gene: .; v_gene: TRBV4-1; abundance: once; CDR3nt: TGCGCCAGCAGCCAAGATGGTGACGGGGACACCATATATTTT; CDR3aa: CASSQDGDGDTIYF
j_gene: TRBJ1-5; d_gene: .; v_gene: TRBV4-1; abundance: .; CDR3nt: TGCGCCAGCAGCCAAGAGAGGGGCAGGGACTATGGGCAGCCCCAGCATTTT; CDR3aa: CASSQERGRDYGQPQHF
j_gene: TRBJ1-1; d_gene: TRBD1; v_gene: TRBV19; abundance: once; CDR3nt: TGTGCCAGTAGTATGGGACAGACTGAAGCTTTCTTT; CDR3aa: CASSMGQTEAFF
j_gene: TRBJ2-2; d_gene: TRBD1; v_gene: TRBV5-1; abundance: .; CDR3nt: TGCGCCAGCAGCTTGGGACAGGGTGGCGCCGGGGAGCTGTTTTTT; CDR3aa: CASSLGQGGAGELFF
j_gene: TRBJ2-7; d_gene: .; v_gene: TRBV7-9; abundance: once; CDR3nt: TGTGCCAGCAGCTTAGGAGGCGACTACGAGCAGTACTTC; CDR3aa: CASSLGGDYEQYF
j_gene: TRBJ1-2; d_gene: TRBD1; v_gene: TRBV9; abundance: .; CDR3nt: TGTGCCAGCAGCGTAGAGGACAGGAGCTATGGCTACACCTTC; CDR3aa: CASSVEDRSYGYTF
j_gene: TRBJ1-5; d_gene: TRBD1; v_gene: TRBV28; abundance: .; CDR3nt: TGTGCCAGCAGGACTCCGGGACAGGGATCTGGCAATCAGCCCCAGCATTTT; CDR3aa: CASRTPGQGSGNQPQHF
j_gene: TRBJ2-3; d_gene: .; v_gene: TRBV7-9; abundance: .; CDR3nt: TGTGCCAGCAGCTTCAACAGATTATTCACAGATACGCAGTATTTT; CDR3aa: CASSFNRLFTDTQYF
j_gene: TRBJ2-5; d_gene: TRBD1; v_gene: TRBV29-1; abundance: once; CDR3nt: TGCAGCGGCCTAAACCGGGACAGGGTCGAGACCCAGTACTTC; CDR3aa: CSGLNRDRVETQYF
j_gene: TRBJ2-3; d_gene: TRBD1; v_gene: TRBV11-3; abundance: .; CDR3nt: TGTGCCAGCAGCCCCCGGACAGGGGAAGATACGCAGTATTTT; CDR3aa: CASSPRTGEDTQYF
j_gene: TRBJ2-3; d_gene: .; v_gene: TRBV7-3; abundance: .; CDR3nt: TGTGCCAGCAGCTTCGTTGGAGGCACAGATACGCAGTATTTT; CDR3aa: CASSFVGGTDTQYF
j_gene: TRBJ1-6; d_gene: .; v_gene: TRBV27; abundance: .; CDR3nt: TGTGCCAGCAGTCGAGGTCCAGGGGTCTCTCCGCGTAATTCACCCCTCCACTTT; CDR3aa: CASSRGPGVSPRNSPLHF
j_gene: TRBJ2-7; d_gene: TRBD2; v_gene: TRBV6-1; abundance: .; CDR3nt: TGTGCCAGCAGTGAAGCCATCTCTCCGGCTAGCGGAAACTACGAGCAGTACTTC; CDR3aa: CASSEAISPASGNYEQYF
j_gene: TRBJ2-5; d_gene: TRBD2; v_gene: TRBV7-7; abundance: .; CDR3nt: TGTGCTAGCAGCTGGGGCCCTACTAGCGAACAAGAGACCCAGTACTTC; CDR3aa: CASSWGPTSEQETQYF
j_gene: TRBJ2-7; d_gene: TRBD1; v_gene: TRBV30; abundance: .; CDR3nt: TGTGCCTGGAGTGTACGGGACAGGGACTACGAGCAGTACTTC; CDR3aa: CAWSVRDRDYEQYF
j_gene: TRBJ2-7; d_gene: .; v_gene: TRBV27; abundance: .; CDR3nt: TGTGCCAGCAGTTCCTCTAGCGACTACTACGAGCAGTACTTC; CDR3aa: CASSSSSDYYEQYF
j_gene: TRBJ1-2; d_gene: .; v_gene: TRBV2; abundance: .; CDR3nt: TGTGCCAGCAGACAGCTTGGCGACTATGGCTACACCTTC; CDR3aa: CASRQLGDYGYTF
j_gene: TRBJ1-5; d_gene: TRBD1; v_gene: TRBV6-5; abundance: .; CDR3nt: TGTGCCAGCAGTTACGGACAGGGGAGTCAGCCCCAGCATTTT; CDR3aa: CASSYGQGSQPQHF